A selection of T cell receptor beta chains follows, all from one sample in a study of blood T cell repertoires in COVID-19. This table comes from immunoSEQ multiplex PCR, and its TCRdb copy is limited to in-frame clones, with some not included. The sample comprises roughly 100,000 clones, approximately 87% of which are singletons, and over 10% rests with the top ten. Sequenced material: peripheral blood. The origin of the receptors is a human donor in a cohort sampled during active or convalescent COVID-19. Both conserved end residues are part of each CDR3. The D gene is left open where the match is weak. Clone size is given for some rows only: seen once, a few or many times, or a class if the clone is expanded.

D	size	V	J	CDR3	DNA
TRBD1	.	TRBV27	TRBJ1-4	CASSLLATGEDEKLFF	TGTGCCAGCAGTTTATTAGCGACAGGGGAGGATGAAAAACTGTTTTTT
.	.	TRBV29-1	TRBJ1-1	CSVDPRGTEAFF	TGCAGCGTTGACCCCCGGGGGACTGAAGCTTTCTTT
.	.	TRBV4-3	TRBJ1-5	CASSQDQDQPQHF	TGCGCCAGCAGCCAAGACCAGGATCAGCCCCAGCATTTT
TRBD1	.	TRBV6-5	TRBJ1-2	CASSRDRDGYTF	TGTGCCAGCAGCCGGGACAGGGATGGCTACACCTTC
.	.	TRBV4-2	TRBJ1-1	CASSLGIPDTEAFF	TGTGCCAGCAGCCTCGGGATCCCCGACACTGAAGCTTTCTTT
.	.	TRBV6-5	TRBJ1-1	CASSYFRDTEAFF	TGTGCCAGCAGTTACTTCCGAGACACTGAAGCTTTCTTT
.	.	TRBV24-1	TRBJ1-5	CATSGGQTNQPQHF	TGTGCCACCAGTGGCGGACAGACGAATCAGCCCCAGCATTTT
.	.	TRBV30	TRBJ1-4	CAAGYGEKLFF	TGTGCCGCGGGATATGGTGAAAAACTGTTTTTT
TRBD2	.	TRBV2	TRBJ2-3	CASRASGGPSTDTQYF	TGTGCCAGCAGGGCAAGCGGGGGCCCTAGCACAGATACGCAGTATTTT
TRBD1	.	TRBV6-5	TRBJ1-5	CAIGTGVYQPQHF	TGTGCCATCGGGACAGGGGTTTATCAGCCCCAGCATTTT
.	.	TRBV6-5	TRBJ2-7	CASIAGLGEQYF	TGTGCCAGCATAGCAGGGTTGGGCGAGCAGTACTTC
.	few	TRBV4-2	TRBJ2-1	CASSFSGTNYNEQFF	TGTGCCAGCAGCTTTAGCGGAACAAACTACAATGAGCAGTTCTTC
TRBD1	once	TRBV7-2	TRBJ1-2	CASSFRRDRASYTF	TGTGCCAGCAGCTTTCGGCGGGACAGGGCGAGCTACACCTTC
TRBD1	.	TRBV19	TRBJ2-7	CASSMVQGAGEQYF	TGTGCCAGTAGTATGGTTCAGGGGGCTGGGGAGCAGTACTTC
TRBD1	few	TRBV29-1	TRBJ1-5	CSATTGTGGAPQHF	TGCAGCGCTACCACCGGGACAGGGGGCGCGCCCCAGCATTTT
TRBD2	.	TRBV7-9	TRBJ2-7	CASSLKGGVYEQYF	TGTGCCAGCAGCTTAAAGGGAGGGGTCTACGAGCAGTACTTC
.	.	TRBV12-3/TRBV12-4	TRBJ1-1	CASSFARDTEAFF	TGTGCCAGCAGTTTCGCCCGGGACACTGAAGCTTTCTTT
.	once	TRBV21-1	TRBJ2-3	CASSKEYRGFGGDTQYF	TGTGCCAGCAGCAAAGAATACAGGGGTTTTGGGGGAGATACGCAGTATTTT
.	.	TRBV18	TRBJ1-2	CASSRLEAGYTF	TGTGCCAGCTCAAGATTGGAGGCTGGCTACACCTTC
TRBD1	.	TRBV11-2	TRBJ2-1	CASSESRTGDGEQFF	TGTGCCAGCAGCGAGAGTCGGACAGGGGATGGTGAGCAGTTCTTC
.	.	TRBV11-2	TRBJ1-2	CASSLNPSEQGRGGYTF	TGTGCCAGCAGCTTAAACCCCTCTGAACAGGGTAGGGGGGGCTACACCTTC
.	.	TRBV5-4	TRBJ2-1	CASSLVGPGDEQFF	TGTGCCAGCAGCTTGGTGGGGCCGGGGGATGAGCAGTTCTTC
TRBD1	.	TRBV7-3	TRBJ2-2	CASSSTGAGTGELFF	TGTGCCAGCAGCTCGACAGGGGCCGGAACCGGGGAGCTGTTTTTT
TRBD2	.	TRBV11-3	TRBJ2-7	CASSPWSGNGSSYEQYF	TGTGCCAGCAGCCCCTGGAGCGGGAACGGAAGCTCCTACGAGCAGTACTTC
TRBD1	.	TRBV20-1	TRBJ1-1	CSASTGTGGTEAFF	TGCAGTGCTAGTACCGGGACAGGGGGGACTGAAGCTTTCTTT
TRBD1	.	TRBV11-2	TRBJ1-2	CASSLDRGQTFSYGYTF	TGTGCCAGCAGCTTAGATCGGGGACAGACCTTTTCCTATGGCTACACCTTC
.	few	TRBV11-2	TRBJ1-2	CASSELQGLAVLTF	TGTGCCAGCAGCGAACTCCAGGGCCTCGCGGTACTCACCTTC
.	.	TRBV5-5	TRBJ1-1	CASSPIGRATEAFF	TGTGCCAGCAGCCCGATCGGGAGGGCCACTGAAGCTTTCTTT
.	once	TRBV6-5	TRBJ1-6	CASSYSGVLVSPLHF	TGTGCCAGCAGTTACTCGGGAGTTCTAGTTTCACCCCTCCACTTT
TRBD2	.	TRBV7-9	TRBJ2-4	CASSSSGGTQNIQYF	TGTGCCAGCAGTTCTAGCGGGGGTACTCAAAACATTCAGTACTTC
.	.	TRBV3-1/TRBV3-2	TRBJ1-6	CASSQGGQDNSPLHF	TGTGCCAGCAGCCAGGGGGGGCAGGATAATTCACCCCTCCACTTT
.	few	TRBV4-2	TRBJ2-7	CASSGGPGYEQYF	TGTGCCAGCAGCGGGGGCCCTGGTTACGAGCAGTACTTC
.	.	TRBV5-4	TRBJ1-1	CASSLRGGARLGAEAFF	TGTGCCAGCAGCTTGAGAGGGGGGGCCAGGTTAGGTGCTGAAGCTTTCTTT
TRBD1	once	TRBV19	TRBJ1-4	CASTTTGGYEKLFF	TGTGCCAGTACCACGACAGGGGGGTATGAAAAACTGTTTTTT
TRBD1	.	TRBV4-2	TRBJ1-4	CASSRGDRAEKLFF	TGTGCCAGCAGCCGGGGGGACAGGGCTGAAAAACTGTTTTTT
.	.	TRBV19	TRBJ1-1	CASGAGTEAFF	TGTGCCAGTGGAGCGGGTACTGAAGCTTTCTTT
TRBD1	.	TRBV7-9	TRBJ1-2	CASQSTGGSYGYTF	TGTGCCAGTCAGTCGACAGGGGGGAGCTATGGCTACACCTTC
.	.	TRBV19	TRBJ1-2	CASNPRVNYGYTF	TGTGCCAGTAACCCCAGGGTTAACTATGGCTACACCTTC
TRBD2	.	TRBV2	TRBJ2-3	CASSASGGAQGQYF	TGTGCCAGCAGTGCTAGCGGGGGGGCCCAAGGGCAGTATTTT
TRBD1	once	TRBV19	TRBJ1-1	CASSQGTGGTEAFF	TGTGCCAGTAGTCAAGGGACAGGGGGCACTGAAGCTTTCTTT
TRBD2	once	TRBV2	TRBJ2-3	CASSEGGLAPDTQYF	TGTGCCAGCAGTGAAGGGGGACTAGCCCCCGATACGCAGTATTTT